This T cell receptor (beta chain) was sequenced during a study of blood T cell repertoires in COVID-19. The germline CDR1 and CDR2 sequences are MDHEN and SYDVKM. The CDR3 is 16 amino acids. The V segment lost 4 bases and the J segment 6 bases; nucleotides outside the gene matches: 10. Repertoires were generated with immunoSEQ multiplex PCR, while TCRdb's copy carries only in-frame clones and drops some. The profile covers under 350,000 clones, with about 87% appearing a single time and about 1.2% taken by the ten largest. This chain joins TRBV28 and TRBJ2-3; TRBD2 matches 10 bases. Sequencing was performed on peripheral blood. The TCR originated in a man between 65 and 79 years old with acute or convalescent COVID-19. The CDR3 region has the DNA TGTGCCAGCAGTTCGTTAAGCGGGAGGGCCGGGGATACGCAGTATTTT. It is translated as CASSSLSGRAGDTQYF. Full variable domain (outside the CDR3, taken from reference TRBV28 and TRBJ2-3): DVKVTQSSRYLVKRTGEKVFLECVQDMDHENMFWYRQDPGLGLRLIYFSYDVKMKEKGDIPEGYSVSREKKERFSLILESASTNQTSMYLCASSSLSGRAGDTQYFGPGTRLTVL.